This T cell receptor beta chain was found in a study of blood T cell repertoires in COVID-19 (dated by TCRdb to between 2020 and 2021). For the wider study: Samples from collaborators originated in the United States, Italy and Spain and spanned both the acute and convalescent phases of COVID-19. The prospective study material was composed of cDNA or gDNA derived from T cells, B-cell-depleted T cells, or PBMCs. Deeply sampled blood TCRbeta repertoires from subjects exposed to, actively infected with, or recovered from COVID-19 were included in the dataset. The repertoires were made available in a free public database intended to serve as a resource for research on the immune response to SARS-CoV-2. Samples were obtained from the ongoing ImmuneRACE study (first 160 participants) and from some 1,300 subjects provided by 6 global collaborators. The sample metadata nearly always contained a de-identified subject ID, COVID-19 status, age in years and sex. HLA class I and class II types, where available, came from metadata supplied by the sample provider rather than from assay-based typing.

A note on this clone: The target of this receptor is not known. No much larger clonotype is one base removed from it; base qualities were not supplied.

Collaborating institutions collected whole blood in K2EDTA tubes following their own protocols. For TCRbeta analysis, collaborators shipped samples as frozen whole blood, isolated PBMCs, or DNA extracted from either of those sample types. The immunoSEQ Assay, a bias-controlled multiplex PCR, was used to amplify TCRbeta CDR3 regions from genomic DNA. The authors' pipeline ran thus. Within the assay, amplification of reference gene primers was used to estimate how many nucleated cells each sample contained. Sequence reads were collapsed and filtered to measure the absolute abundance of every unique TCRbeta CDR3 rearrangement. Productive Simpson clonality was computed per sample as the square root of Simpson's diversity index over productive rearrangements. In its TCRdb copy, this immuneACCESS table keeps in-frame sequences only and misses some clones. Where compared with another copy, unresolved V genes explain less than half of these, and the others have no known cause. That table gives V, J and clone size, and the DNA gave D and trimming. Counted in this sample were around 130,000 clones; about 84% of them appeared once. 9% to 15% of the sample is in the top ten clones.

Reading from cysteine to phenylalanine, the CDR3 counts 15 amino acids. The sequence is cut down to CDR3 DNA, 45 bases in frame from base 1. The CDR1 and CDR2 encoded by the germline V gene are SGDLS and YYNGEE. Germline trimming amounts to 3 bases on V and 0 bases on J, with 6 as the count of junction bases outside the gene matches. Findings and caveats that apply to the study as a whole: The amount of clinical and demographic metadata varied by source and participant and was provided uncurated.

The origin of this receptor is an older woman with acute or convalescent COVID-19. Sequenced material: peripheral blood. The V and J segments used are TRBV9 and TRBJ2-7, with 7 bases aligning to TRBD1. In nucleotide form, the sequence is TGTGCCAGCAGCGCCTTCCGGGACAGCTCCTACGAGCAGTACTTC. Its translation is CASSAFRDSSYEQYF.